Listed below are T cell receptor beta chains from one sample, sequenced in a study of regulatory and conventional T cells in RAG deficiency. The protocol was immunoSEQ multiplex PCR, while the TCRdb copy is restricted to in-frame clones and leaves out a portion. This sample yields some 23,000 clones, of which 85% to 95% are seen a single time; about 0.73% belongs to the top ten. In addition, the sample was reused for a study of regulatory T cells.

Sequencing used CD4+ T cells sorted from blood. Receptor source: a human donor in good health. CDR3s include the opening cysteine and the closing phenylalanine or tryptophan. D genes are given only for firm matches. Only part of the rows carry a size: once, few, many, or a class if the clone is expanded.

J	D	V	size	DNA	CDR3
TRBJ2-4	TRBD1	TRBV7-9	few	TGTGCCAGCAGCCCACCCCCGAGGACAGGGAAAAACATTCAGTACTTC	CASSPPPRTGKNIQYF
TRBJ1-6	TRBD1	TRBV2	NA	TGTGCCAGCAGTGAAGGGGGACAGAATAATTCACCCCTCCACTTT	CASSEGGQNNSPLHF
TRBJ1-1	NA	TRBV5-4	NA	TGTGCCAGCAGCTTGGATTACGCGGGGACTGAAGCTTTCTTT	CASSLDYAGTEAFF
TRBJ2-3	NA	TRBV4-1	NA	TGCGCCAGCAGCCACGGTCCAGGCACAGATACGCAGTATTTT	CASSHGPGTDTQYF
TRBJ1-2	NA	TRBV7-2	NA	TGTGCCAGCAGTCATACGTGGAGTCGCCCAGTGAGCGGCTACACCTTC	CASSHTWSRPVSGYTF
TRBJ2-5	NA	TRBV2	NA	TGTGCCAGTACCGGACGCTGGGAGACCCAGTACTTC	CASTGRWETQYF
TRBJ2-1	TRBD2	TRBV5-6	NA	TGTGCCAGCAGCTCCCTGCGTAGCGGGGGAGCGGGTGAGCAGTTCTTC	CASSSLRSGGAGEQFF
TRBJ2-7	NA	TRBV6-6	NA	TGTGCCAGCAGTGCAGCCTACGAGCAGTACTTC	CASSAAYEQYF
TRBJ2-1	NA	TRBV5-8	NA	TGTGCCAGCAGCTTGGCGCTGGGGGTGGGCTATGAGCAGTTCTTC	CASSLALGVGYEQFF
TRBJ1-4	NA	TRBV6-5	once	TGTGCCAGCAGGCAGCCAAATGAAAAACTGTTTTTT	CASRQPNEKLFF
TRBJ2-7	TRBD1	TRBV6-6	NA	TGTGCCAGCAGTTACCAAACAGGGGTGGCAAACGAGCAGTACTTC	CASSYQTGVANEQYF
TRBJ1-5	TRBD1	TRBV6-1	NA	TGTGCCAGAAAGCAGGGGGACAAAGATCAGCCCCAGCATTTT	CARKQGDKDQPQHF
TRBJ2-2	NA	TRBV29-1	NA	TGCAGCGTTGTAGTGGGCGTCGGGGAGCTGTTTTTT	CSVVVGVGELFF
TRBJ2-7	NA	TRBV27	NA	TGTGCCAGCAGCCGTTATCGGGGTCCTAACTACGAGCAGTACTTC	CASSRYRGPNYEQYF
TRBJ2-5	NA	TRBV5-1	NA	TGCGCCAGCAGCTCGGGACTTACCCAAGAGACCCAGTACTTC	CASSSGLTQETQYF